One and the same sample provided the 19 T cell receptor beta chains below, sequenced in a study of blood T cell repertoires in COVID-19. The method was immunoSEQ multiplex PCR; TCRdb's version includes in-frame clones alone and lacks a portion of them. This table holds 200,000 to 300,000 clones, more than 85% found once. Material for sequencing was PBMCs or T cells enriched from blood (not recorded which). The receptors stem from a woman in her 30s who had recovered from COVID-19.

J is TRBJ1-5 and V is TRBV27; TRBD1 is a possible D gene (6 bases). Germline CDR1 MNHEY, CDR2 SMNVEV (reference sequence). CDR3 size: 16 residues. Trimming cost V 8 bases and J 2 bases, with 19 bases left between them. CDR3 nucleotide sequence: TGTGCCAGCTCCTTAGTTGGGGGCCGTCGCAATCAGCCCCAGCATTTT. This translates into CASSLVGGRRNQPQHF.

The V call is TRBV30, the J call TRBJ1-4; D gene uncertain. The length of the CDR3 is 15 residues. Per germline, CDR1 GTSNPN and CDR2 SVGIG (reference sequence). The germline V and J ends were trimmed by 1 base and 6 bases, with 15 bases remaining between them. The CDR3 loop is CAWSGGYSADEKLFF. The CDR3 DNA reads TGTGCCTGGAGTGGAGGGTATTCGGCGGATGAAAAACTGTTTTTT.

This clone came up a few times. The CDR3 sequence: CASSSIDRELLGAFF. CDR3 in DNA: TGTGCCAGCAGTTCCATCGACAGGGAACTGCTCGGGGCTTTCTTT. The chain combines TRBV6-2 or TRBV6-3 with TRBJ1-1; 7 positions agree with TRBD1. Trimming cost V 4 bases and J 11 bases; bases outside gene matches: 16. Per the germline V gene, CDR1 is MNHEY and CDR2 is SVGEGT. The CDR3 totals 15 residues.

The chain links TRBV9 to TRBJ2-3; maybe TRBD2 (5 bases). CDR1 SGDLS and CDR2 YYNGEE come from the germline V gene. Deletions cut 0 bases from V and 1 base from J, with 9 bases between. This CDR3 comprises 15 residues. This CDR3 is CASSVGGIGTDTQYF. CDR3 DNA sequence: TGTGCCAGCAGCGTAGGAGGGATTGGCACAGATACGCAGTATTTT.

The J gene is TRBJ1-5, the V gene TRBV6-2 or TRBV6-3; D ambiguous. Germline V lookup: CDR1 MNHEY, CDR2 SVGEGT. V shed 2 bases and J shed 6 bases, with 14 bases lying between them. The CDR3 totals 15 residues. CDR3 loop: CASSYHSLEGQPQHF. CDR3 in DNA: TGTGCCAGCAGTTACCACAGCCTGGAGGGTCAGCCCCAGCATTTT.

The chain recombines TRBV6-2 or TRBV6-3 with TRBJ1-5, with a tentative D call TRBD1 (6 bases). The length of the CDR3 is 16 residues. CDR1 MNHEY and CDR2 SVGEGT come from the germline V gene. Trimming pared 2 bases from V and 2 bases from J, leaving 13 bases between. DNA for the CDR3: TGTGCCAGCAGTTACCTCAGGGGCCTGGGCAATCAGCCCCAGCATTTT. Amino acid sequence: CASSYLRGLGNQPQHF.

This chain uses TRBV7-2 with TRBJ2-1; possibly TRBD2 for D (6 bases). In germline, CDR1 is SGHTA, CDR2 FQGNSA. This CDR3 comprises 15 residues. The V end lost 5 bases, the J end lost 5 bases, and 16 bases lay between the germline ends. CDR3: CASSLSVAVNNEQFF. CDR3 DNA: TGTGCCAGCAGCCTCTCCGTAGCGGTTAACAATGAGCAGTTCTTC.

The V call is TRBV6-2 or TRBV6-3, the J call TRBJ2-7, with 9 positions matching TRBD1. Trimming took 2 bases from V and 4 from J; bases not matched to a gene: 12. Germline V gene lookup returns CDR1 MNHEY and CDR2 SVGEGT. The CDR3 runs to 17 residues. CDR3 loop: CASSYGLTGGEAYEQYF. CDR3 sequence (DNA): TGTGCCAGCAGTTACGGCCTAACAGGGGGCGAAGCTTACGAGCAGTACTTC.

The DNA of the CDR3 is TGTGCCTGGAGCCTGCTAGCAGTAGATACGCAGTATTTT. Its translation is CAWSLLAVDTQYF. This chain uses TRBV30 with TRBJ2-3; a weak D match, TRBD2 (5 bases). From germline, CDR1 is GTSNPN and CDR2 SVGIG (reference sequence). The CDR3 runs 13 residues. The V end lost 3 bases, the J end lost 5 bases, and 12 bases lay between the germline ends.

The chain links TRBV3-1 (or the pseudogene TRBV3-2) to TRBJ1-2; 8 bases fit TRBD1. This CDR3 is 14 amino acids long. Germline CDR1 reads LGHDT; CDR2 reads YNNKEL (reference sequence). Losses at the gene ends were 6 bases for V and 3 bases for J; bases not matched to a gene: 6. CDR3 nucleotide sequence: TGTGCCAGCAGGGTGGCAGGGGGCGACTATGGCTACACCTTC. This sequence encodes CASRVAGGDYGYTF.

The rearrangement uses TRBV5-6 and TRBJ2-7; the match to TRBD1 covers 9 bases. From germline, CDR1 is SGHDT and CDR2 YYEEEE. V was clipped by 8 bases and J by 4 bases; unmatched bases: 13. The CDR3 runs 15 residues. The CDR3 region has the DNA TGTGCCAGGATAGGGAGGACAGGGGAAAAGTACGAGCAGTACTTC. Protein product: CARIGRTGEKYEQYF.

This clone was picked up a small number of times. The chain links TRBV30 to TRBJ1-5, with a tentative D call TRBD1 (6 bases). The length of the CDR3 is 15 residues. Germline CDR1 GTSNPN, CDR2 SVGIG (reference sequence). The CDR3 sequence: CAIDSQGNSNQPQHF. The CDR3, as DNA: TGTGCAATCGACTCCCAGGGGAATAGCAATCAGCCCCAGCATTTT.

The V call is TRBV5-1, the J call TRBJ1-2, with 9 bases fitting TRBD1. The junction had 7 bases not matched to a gene; V was cut back by 2 bases and J by 8 bases. There are 14 residues in the CDR3. Germline CDR1 reads SGHRS; CDR2 reads YFSETQ. This CDR3 is CASSFRDRARGYTF. CDR3 DNA sequence: TGCGCCAGCAGCTTCAGGGACAGGGCGAGGGGCTACACCTTC.

The J gene is TRBJ2-6, the V gene TRBV5-6; D unclear. The V end lost 3 bases, the J end lost 0 bases, and 10 bases lay between the germline ends. CDR1 and CDR2 from the germline V gene are SGHDT and YYEEEE. The CDR3 runs 16 residues. Here the CDR3 DNA reads TGTGCCAGCAGCTCGAGTAGTTACTCTGGGGCCAACGTCCTGACTTTC. Protein sequence: CASSSSSYSGANVLTF.

The chain is built from TRBV9 and TRBJ1-3; 7 positions agree with TRBD1. The length of the CDR3 is 14 residues. In germline, CDR1 is SGDLS, CDR2 YYNGEE. After removal of 3 bases from V and 7 bases from J, the junction contained 7 bases not matched to a gene. This CDR3 is CASSGSTGMNTIYF. The CDR3 bases are TGTGCCAGCAGCGGATCGACAGGGATGAACACCATATATTTT. Full variable domain (outside the CDR3, taken from reference TRBV9 and TRBJ1-3): DSGVTQTPKHLITATGQRVTLRCSPRSGDLSVYWYQQSLDQGLQFLIQYYNGEERAKGNILERFSAQQFPDLHSELNLSSLELGDSALYFCASSGSTGMNTIYFGEGSWLTVV.

The rearrangement joins TRBV5-4 to TRBJ1-2; TRBD1 agrees at 9 bases. The CDR3 is 14 residues long. Trimming removed 3 bases from V and 2 bases from J; junction bases left unmatched: 2. Per the germline V gene, CDR1 is SGHNT and CDR2 is YYREEE (reference sequence). CDR3 nucleotide sequence: TGTGCCAGCAGCTCCGGGACAGGGAACTATGGCTACACCTTC. Protein sequence: CASSSGTGNYGYTF.

V gene TRBV5-1 combines with J gene TRBJ2-7, with unresolved D. The CDR3 runs 14 residues. V lost 0 bases and J 1 base, leaving 8 bases between the germline ends. Germline assignment: CDR1 SGHRS and CDR2 YFSETQ. CDR3 DNA sequence: TGCGCCAGCAGCTTGGGAAGCGAGTCCTACGAGCAGTACTTC. It yields the protein CASSLGSESYEQYF.

This chain links TRBV5-4 with TRBJ1-4; 7 bases map to TRBD1. V was pared by 4 bases and J by 8 bases, with 8 bases of the junction left unmatched. Per the germline V gene, CDR1 is SGHNT and CDR2 is YYREEE (reference sequence). The CDR3 has 14 amino acids. CDR3 DNA sequence: TGTGCCAGCAGCAGTCGTGGGGACAGAGAAAAACTGTTTTTT. Its translation is CASSSRGDREKLFF.

The chain employs TRBV30 and TRBJ1-2; a possible D gene is TRBD1 (6 bases). Germline V gene data show CDR1 as GTSNPN and CDR2 as SVGIG (reference sequence). V lost 5 bases to trimming and J lost 4 bases, with 14 bases between them. The CDR3 is made up of 13 amino acids. CDR3 protein: CAWWGGLGYGYTF. CDR3 bases: TGTGCCTGGTGGGGGGGGCTAGGCTATGGCTACACCTTC.